A single sample is the source of the 14 T cell receptor beta chains below, sequenced in a study of cytomegalovirus exposure and HLA in healthy donors. Method: immunoSEQ multiplex PCR; TCRdb's copy keeps in-frame clones and lacks some. Here the sample spans 220,000 or so clones, 70% to 90% being singletons. Source material: PBMCs. All receptors come from a woman between 18 and 29 years old in good health and CMV-seronegative.

The genes are TRBV30 and TRBJ1-3; D possibly corresponds to TRBD1 (5 bases). The V gene's germline CDR1 is GTSNPN and CDR2 SVGIG (reference sequence). The CDR3 extends over 14 amino acids. The V end was cut by 8 bases, the J end by 6 bases, with 20 bases between. CDR3 residues: CAGASGFDPNTIYF. DNA of the CDR3: TGTGCCGGGGCCTCCGGGTTCGATCCAAACACCATATATTTT. The variable domain in full, completed from reference TRBV30 and TRBJ1-3, reads SQTIHQWPATLVQPVGSPLSLECTVEGTSNPNLYWYRQAAGRGLQLLFYSVGIGQISSEVPQNLSASRPQDRQFILSSKKLLLSDSGFYLCAGASGFDPNTIYFGEGSWLTVV.

This clone was picked up one time. This sequence joins TRBV4-2 and TRBJ1-6; the D is unclear. Per the germline V gene, CDR1 is LGHNA and CDR2 is YNFKEQ. The CDR3 is 16 residues long. V dropped 0 bases and J dropped 0 bases, with 6 bases sitting between them. CDR3 in amino acids: CASSQEGSSYNSPLHF. The CDR3 coding sequence is TGTGCCAGCAGCCAAGAGGGCAGCTCCTATAATTCACCCCTCCACTTT.

The rearrangement links TRBV27 to TRBJ1-2; D possibly corresponds to TRBD1 (5 bases). This CDR3 is built from 10 residues. Germline CDR1 MNHEY, CDR2 SMNVEV (reference sequence). Trimming left V 6 bases short and J 13 bases short, with 12 bases between. The CDR3 DNA is TGTGCCAGCAGCCCCGGGGGGGGCACCTTC. Its protein product is CASSPGGGTF.

V is TRBV6-1 and J is TRBJ2-1; 8 nucleotides line up with TRBD1. The CDR3 totals 13 residues. Germline CDR1 and CDR2: MNHNS and SASEGT. V was pared by 3 bases and J by 9 bases, with 4 bases of the junction left unmatched. The CDR3 bases are TGTGCCAGCAGTGACAGGGGGCTCGGTGAGCAGTTCTTC. Its protein product is CASSDRGLGEQFF.

This rearrangement joins TRBV2 to TRBJ1-2; 7 nucleotides line up with TRBD1. CDR1 is SNHLY, CDR2 FYNNEI, per germline. The CDR3 has 13 amino acids. With 5 bases clipped from V and 8 bases from J, the junction kept 8 bases outside the gene matches. The CDR3 reads CASSPDRVSGYTF. Here the CDR3 DNA reads TGTGCCAGCAGTCCCGACAGGGTCTCGGGCTACACCTTC.

The chain employs TRBV5-4 and TRBJ2-5; 9 bases fit TRBD1. The CDR3 consists of 16 residues. Trimming cost V 0 bases and J 4 bases; bases outside gene matches: 7. From germline, CDR1 is SGHNT and CDR2 YYREEE (reference sequence). The CDR3 reads CASSLAGQGKGETQYF. In nucleotides, the CDR3 is TGTGCCAGCAGCTTGGCGGGACAGGGAAAAGGAGAGACCCAGTACTTC.

The chain joins TRBV30 to TRBJ2-7; the D is unclear. CDR1 is GTSNPN, CDR2 SVGIG, per germline (reference sequence). Trimming stripped 1 base from V and 4 bases from J, with 14 bases between. The CDR3 has 14 residues. CDR3 in amino acids: CAWSGQRLGYEQYF. CDR3 bases: TGTGCCTGGAGTGGGCAGAGGCTGGGGTACGAGCAGTACTTC. Full variable domain (rest looked up from reference TRBV30 and TRBJ2-7): SQTIHQWPATLVQPVGSPLSLECTVEGTSNPNLYWYRQAAGRGLQLLFYSVGIGQISSEVPQNLSASRPQDRQFILSSKKLLLSDSGFYLCAWSGQRLGYEQYFGPGTRLTVT.

This clone has a single count. The chain employs TRBV11-1 and TRBJ2-1, with 14 bases lining up with TRBD2. Germline V gene lookup returns CDR1 SGHAT and CDR2 FQDESV (reference sequence). The CDR3 is made up of 17 amino acids. The V gene end was trimmed by 4 bases and the J gene end by 9 bases; junction bases not matched to a gene: 11. The CDR3 region has the DNA TGTGCCAGCAGCTGGACAAAATTGACTAGCGGGAGGGCTGAGCAGTTCTTC. Its protein product is CASSWTKLTSGRAEQFF. Full variable domain (missing parts from reference TRBV11-1 and TRBJ2-1): EAEVAQSPRYKITEKSQAVAFWCDPISGHATLYWYRQILGQGPELLVQFQDESVVDDSQLPKDRFSAERLKGVDSTLKIQPAELGDSAMYLCASSWTKLTSGRAEQFFGPGTRLTVL.

The chain employs TRBV6-5 and TRBJ1-2, with D unclear. Between the trimmed V and J ends, which lost 5 bases and 8 bases, there was a span of 15 bases. CDR3 length: 13 amino acids. CDR1 MNHEY and CDR2 SVGAGI come from the germline V gene. CDR3 region: CASSQTSQSGYTF. Written as DNA, the CDR3 is TGTGCCAGCAGTCAGACGTCCCAATCGGGCTACACCTTC.

The chain carries TRBV9 and TRBJ2-3; D unclear. The CDR3 sequence is 15 residues long. The V end was cut by 0 bases, the J end by 5 bases, with 13 bases between. Germline loops: CDR1 SGDLS, CDR2 YYNGEE. For the CDR3, the DNA is TGTGCCAGCAGCGTAGCTAGGGCGATCCGAGATACGCAGTATTTT. This sequence encodes CASSVARAIRDTQYF.

The rearrangement uses TRBV30 and TRBJ1-1; 8 nucleotides align to TRBD1. Germline V gene data show CDR1 as GTSNPN and CDR2 as SVGIG (reference sequence). Germline trimming cut 8 bases from V and 3 bases from J; bases unmatched to any gene: 8. The CDR3 is made up of 13 amino acids. The CDR3 spells CASIRGQYTEAFF. CDR3 sequence (DNA): TGTGCCAGTATCAGGGGGCAGTACACTGAAGCTTTCTTT.

The chain links TRBV7-6 to TRBJ2-7, with TRBD2 identical over 8 bases. J gave up 3 bases and V 2 bases, and 3 bases lay outside the gene matches. In germline, CDR1 is SGHVS, CDR2 FNYEAQ. The CDR3 sequence is 14 residues long. Here the CDR3 reads CASSLFAGGYEQYF. The CDR3 coding sequence is TGTGCCAGCAGCTTATTTGCGGGAGGCTACGAGCAGTACTTC.

The rearrangement joins TRBV9 to TRBJ2-5; D not resolved. Germline-derived CDR1 and CDR2 are SGDLS and YYNGEE. The CDR3 length is 14 residues. V dropped 0 bases and J dropped 2 bases, with 8 bases sitting between them. In DNA form, the CDR3 reads TGTGCCAGCAGCGTAGACGCCCTTCAAGAGACCCAGTACTTC. This sequence encodes CASSVDALQETQYF.

The chain links TRBV2 to TRBJ1-5, with 9 positions matching TRBD1. Germline-derived CDR1 and CDR2 are SNHLY and FYNNEI. The V and J ends lost 6 bases and 7 bases, in that order; junction bases with no gene match: 7. This CDR3 region has 14 residues. The CDR3 loop reads CASRPGTGSQPQHF. For the CDR3, the DNA is TGTGCCAGCAGGCCCGGGACAGGGAGCCAGCCCCAGCATTTT. The complete variable domain, with remaining parts taken from reference TRBV2 and TRBJ1-5, reads EPEVTQTPSHQVTQMGQEVILRCVPISNHLYFYWYRQILGQKVEFLVSFYNNEISEKSEIFDDQFSVERPDGSNFTLKIRSTKLEDSAMYFCASRPGTGSQPQHFGDGTRLSIL.